Presented here are 3 T cell receptor beta chains from one specimen sequenced in a study of T cell changes during pregnancy in multiple sclerosis. The protocol was immunoSEQ multiplex PCR, while the TCRdb copy is restricted to in-frame clones and leaves out a portion. In the table there are roughly 57,000 clones, roughly 90% of which are singletons. The sequencing used CD4+ T cells from peripheral blood mononuclear cells, collected after pregnancy. These receptors came from a female donor with multiple sclerosis, enrolled in a pregnancy study.

The V and J genes are TRBV15 and TRBJ1-5; 10 bases line up with TRBD1. The CDR3 covers 15 residues. Looked up from germline, CDR1 is LNHNV and CDR2 is YYDKDF (reference sequence). The ends lost 2 bases at V and 6 bases at J; junction bases unmatched: 4. The CDR3 region has the DNA TGTGCCACCAGCAGAAGGACAGGGGGGATTCAGCCCCAGCATTTT. Encoded protein: CATSRRTGGIQPQHF.

This chain uses TRBV9 with TRBJ1-3; 9 bases map to TRBD1. Germline V gene sequence: CDR1 SGDLS, CDR2 YYNGEE. The J segment lost 4 bases and the V segment lost 3 bases, leaving 8 bases of the junction unmatched. This CDR3 comprises 16 residues. The DNA of the CDR3 is TGTGCCAGCAGCGACGAACAGGGGGCGCCGGGAAACACCATATATTTT. This sequence encodes CASSDEQGAPGNTIYF.

This clone showed up just once. The chain is built from TRBV19 and TRBJ1-2, with TRBD1 matching over 10 bases. The CDR3 has 16 amino acids. Per the germline V gene, CDR1 is LNHDA and CDR2 is SQIVND (reference sequence). The ends lost 5 bases at V and 1 base at J; junction bases unmatched: 7. The CDR3 coding sequence is TGTGCCAGTAGTTTGGGACAGGGGACGTATAACTATGGCTACACCTTC. It specifies CASSLGQGTYNYGYTF.